The clone carrying this T cell receptor (beta chain) was observed a few times. Its antigen is unknown. The CDR3 contains 13 residues. The V and J ends lost 5 bases and 3 bases respectively, with 11 bases between them. Germline V lookup: CDR1 MNHEY, CDR2 SVGAGI. The data belong to a study of T cells in Graves' hyperthyroidism and ophthalmopathy. Study-wide points: The model anticipated ophthalmopathy a median around six months pre-onset.

Patients were excluded because of uncontrolled infection, other autoimmune disease, pregnancy or lactation. There were TCR beta CDR3 regions amplified from RNA transcripts. Using the HTBI primer set, a first-round RT-PCR was run on the TCR CDR3. TCRdb passed the multiplex PCR reads through MiXCR, listing each CDR3 protein once. The data contain around 580,000 distinct CDR3 sequences, around 46% of them singletons. This chain connects TRBV6-5 to TRBJ2-7; D gene ambiguous. This receptor was taken from a woman aged 18-29 years with Graves' hyperthyroidism. Input material: peripheral blood or thyroid tissue (not recorded which). The CDR3 bases are TGTGCCAGCAGTGGACCAAAACTCTACGAGCAGTACTTC. Amino acid sequence: CASSGPKLYEQYF.